The clone carrying this TCR beta chain was detected a few times. The antigen remains undetermined. These data belong to a study of identical twins. CDR1 and CDR2 from the germline V gene are KGHDR and SFDVKD. V trimming: 0 bases; J trimming: 5 bases; junction bases outside the gene matches: 4. The CDR3 loop spans 15 amino acids. The cDNA had a unique molecular identifier and a template-switch universal primer site. TCRdb re-derived calls from the 5' RACE reads in MiXCR, one entry per CDR3 protein. The sample lists a few hundred thousand distinct CDR3 sequences, roughly 9.9% occurring once. General study findings and limits: Twins showed weaker excess sharing in their beta out-of-frame sequences. Researchers reported excess low generation probability among twin-shared out-of-frame alpha sequences.

These data are also associated with another study on yellow fever vaccine responses in identical twins.

The rearrangement joins TRBV24-1 to TRBJ2-7; 9 bases are a match to TRBD2. The sample comprised PBMCs. This clonotype originated in a woman between 18 and 30 years old in good health. The CDR3 region has the DNA TGTGCCACCAGTGATTTGAGAAGCGGGAGGAACGAGCAGTACTTC. It yields the protein CATSDLRSGRNEQYF.